This entry concerns a single T cell receptor (beta chain). The junction and the germline gene differ at one end; a read error may be behind it. Germline V gene sequence: CDR1 WNHNN, CDR2 SYGVQD (reference sequence). The CDR3 is made up of 12 amino acids. The sample originates from a study of identical twins. MiXCR was run by TCRdb on the 5' RACE reads, yielding one entry per CDR3 protein. The table has roughly 750,000 distinct CDR3 sequences, around 20% seen once; the top ten hold 4% to 5.5%. These data were also filed under a second study, of T cells expressing NK-cell markers.

The sequenced material came from PBMCs. The chain employs TRBV10-1 and TRBJ2-1, with TRBD2 as a possible D gene (5 bases). The receptor was derived from a young woman in good health. The CDR3 nucleotides read TGCGCCTGCAGCCCGGGATACAATGAGCAGTTCTTC. It specifies CACSPGYNEQFF.